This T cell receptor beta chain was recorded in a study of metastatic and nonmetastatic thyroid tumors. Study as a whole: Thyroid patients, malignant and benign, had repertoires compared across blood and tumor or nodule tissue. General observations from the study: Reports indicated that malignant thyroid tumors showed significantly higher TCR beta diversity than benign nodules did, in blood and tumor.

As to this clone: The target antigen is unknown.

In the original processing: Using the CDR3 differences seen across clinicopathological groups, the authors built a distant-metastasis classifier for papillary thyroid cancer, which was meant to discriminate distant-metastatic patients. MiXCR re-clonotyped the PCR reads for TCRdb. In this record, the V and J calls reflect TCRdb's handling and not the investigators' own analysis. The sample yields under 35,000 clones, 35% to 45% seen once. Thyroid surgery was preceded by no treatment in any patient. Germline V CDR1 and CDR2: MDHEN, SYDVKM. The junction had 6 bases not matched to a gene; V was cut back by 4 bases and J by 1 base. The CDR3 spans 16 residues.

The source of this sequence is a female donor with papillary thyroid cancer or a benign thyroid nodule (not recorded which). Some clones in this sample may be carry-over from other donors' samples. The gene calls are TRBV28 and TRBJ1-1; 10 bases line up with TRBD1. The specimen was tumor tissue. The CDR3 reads CASSSGGQGTNTEAFF. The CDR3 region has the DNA TGTGCCAGCAGTTCCGGGGGACAGGGGACGAACACTGAAGCTTTCTTT.